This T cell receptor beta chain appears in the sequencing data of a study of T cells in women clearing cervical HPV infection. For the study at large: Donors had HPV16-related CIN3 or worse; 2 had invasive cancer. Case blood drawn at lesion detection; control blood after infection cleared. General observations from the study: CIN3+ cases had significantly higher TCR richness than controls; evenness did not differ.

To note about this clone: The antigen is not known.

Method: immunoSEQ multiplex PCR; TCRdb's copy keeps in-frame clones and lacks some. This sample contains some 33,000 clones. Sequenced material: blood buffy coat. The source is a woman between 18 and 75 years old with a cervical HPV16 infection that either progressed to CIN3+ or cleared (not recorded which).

This chain's CDR3 is CASSPPRGNTYNDYTF. The sequenced CDR3 bases are TGTGCCAGCTCACCACCCCGGGGGAATACCTACAATGAC. The chain is built from TRBV18 and TRBJ1-2, with D possibly being TRBD1 (5 bases). The CDR3 goes on 3 residues after the read ends, and that part is filled in from the germline J gene. Germline CDR1 reads KGHSH; CDR2 reads LQKENI. CDR3 length: 16 residues.